These 21 T cell receptor beta chains share one sample of origin, sequenced in a study of post-analysis software for immune sequencing data. General study points: Several TRBV segments occurring more often in patients than controls included TRBV5-6, TRBV5-1 and TRBV20-1.

These receptors lack a known antigen. Unique molecular identifiers featured in each of the TCR beta cDNA libraries. TCRdb itself ran the PCR reads through MiXCR, one entry per CDR3 protein. The data contain some 890,000 distinct CDR3 sequences, 53% of them seen just once; the ten biggest clones take up 4.6%. Input material: blood. Every receptor here comes from a girl aged 10 to 17 with multiple sclerosis.

In its sample, this clonotype was seen a few times. This chain connects TRBV20-1 to TRBJ2-5, with D tentatively TRBD1 (6 bases). The assigned J gene may be wrong: the sequence end matches TRBJ2-7 better. Per the germline V gene, CDR1 is DFQATT and CDR2 is SNEGSKA (reference sequence). The CDR3 is 13 amino acids. For the CDR3, the DNA is TGCAGTGCTAGAGTACCTGGGACATTCGAGCAGTACTTC. As protein: CSARVPGTFEQYF.

This chain links TRBV6-2 or TRBV6-3 with TRBJ1-1; D is undetermined. The CDR3 sequence is 13 residues long. CDR1 MNHEY and CDR2 SVGEGT come from the germline V gene. V lost 3 bases and J lost 0, with 5 bases in between. CDR3 DNA: TGTGCCAGCAGTTATTGGTTGAACACTGAAGCTTTCTTT. The encoded protein is CASSYWLNTEAFF.

This chain joins TRBV24-1 and TRBJ1-2; 8 bases are a match to TRBD1. This CDR3 spans 14 amino acids. The trim removed 2 bases at V and 4 bases at J, leaving 2 bases unmatched. Germline CDR1 is KGHDR and CDR2 is SFDVKD. CDR3 in DNA: TGTGCCACCAGTGATTCCGACAGGGGCTATGGCTACACCTTC. Translated: CATSDSDRGYGYTF.

This clonotype showed up just once. The chain joins TRBV5-4 to TRBJ2-7; the match to TRBD2 covers 16 bases. Germline CDR1 and CDR2: SGHNT and YYREEE (reference sequence). J gave up 4 bases and V 4 bases, and 5 bases lay outside the gene matches. The CDR3 loop spans 16 amino acids. The CDR3 region is CASSGGLAGGSYEQYF. CDR3 in DNA: TGTGCCAGCAGCGGGGGACTAGCGGGAGGGTCGTACGAGCAGTACTTC.

CDR3 coding DNA: TGCGCCAGCAGCCAAGTAGCGGGCCCCACCTACAATGAGCAGTTCTTC. It codes for CASSQVAGPTYNEQFF. The chain links TRBV4-1 to TRBJ2-1; TRBD2 matches 7 bases. The CDR3 is made up of 16 amino acids. Germline V lookup: CDR1 MGHRA, CDR2 YSYEKL. J was trimmed by 2 bases and V by 1 base; bases with no gene match: 5.

The rearrangement joins TRBV4-1 to TRBJ1-1, with 10 nucleotides matching TRBD1. Germline V gene data show CDR1 as MGHRA and CDR2 as YSYEKL. The CDR3 loop spans 16 amino acids. V trimming: 1 base; J trimming: 2 bases; junction bases outside the gene matches: 4. The CDR3 sequence: CASSQVTGGYNTEAFF. For the CDR3, the DNA is TGCGCCAGCAGCCAAGTGACAGGGGGCTATAACACTGAAGCTTTCTTT.

The chain combines TRBV20-1 with TRBJ2-7, with 10 bases identical to TRBD2. Germline V CDR1 and CDR2: DFQATT, SNEGSKA (reference sequence). The CDR3 extends over 13 amino acids. Unmatched junction bases numbered 5, after V lost 4 bases and J lost 5 bases. Here the CDR3 reads CSAIAGGINEQYF. The CDR3 DNA sequence: TGCAGTGCTATAGCGGGAGGAATCAACGAGCAGTACTTC.

The chain recombines TRBV6-2 or TRBV6-3 with TRBJ2-1; TRBD2 matches at 11 bases. The CDR3 is 18 amino acids. Germline V gene data show CDR1 as MNHEY and CDR2 as SVGEGT. The V gene end was trimmed by 1 base and the J gene end by 0 bases; junction bases not matched to a gene: 5. The CDR3 region has the DNA TGTGCCAGCAGTTACTTTTTAGCGGGAGGGCCCTCCTACAATGAGCAGTTCTTC. Protein: CASSYFLAGGPSYNEQFF.

This clonotype was detected only a few times. The J gene is TRBJ2-7, the V gene TRBV20-1, with D tentatively TRBD1 (5 bases). V was pared by 0 bases and J by 1 base, with 10 bases between. CDR3 size: 14 residues. CDR1 and CDR2 from the germline V gene are DFQATT and SNEGSKA (reference sequence). In DNA form, the CDR3 reads TGCAGTGCTAGAGATGTGGCAGGGTCCTACGAGCAGTACTTC. The encoded protein is CSARDVAGSYEQYF.

The genes are TRBV12-5 and TRBJ2-3, with 11 bases that match TRBD2. After removal of 5 bases from V and 0 bases from J, the junction contained 10 bases not matched to a gene. The CDR3 runs to 18 residues. Germline V gives CDR1 LGHNT, CDR2 FRNRAP. CDR3 coding DNA: TGTGCTAGTGGTCGCCCTAGACTAGCGGGGATAAGCACAGATACGCAGTATTTT. Protein sequence: CASGRPRLAGISTDTQYF.

This chain uses TRBV7-9 with TRBJ2-5; 11 nucleotides line up with TRBD2. The V gene's germline CDR1 is SEHNR and CDR2 FQNEAQ (reference sequence). The V and J ends lost 5 bases and 4 bases, in that order; junction bases with no gene match: 6. This CDR3 is 15 amino acids long. CDR3 DNA sequence: TGTGCCAGCAGCCCCGCGCTAGCGGGAGGAGAGACCCAGTACTTC. This encodes CASSPALAGGETQYF.

The genes are TRBV7-9 and TRBJ1-2; D is perhaps TRBD1 (5 bases). Germline V CDR1 and CDR2: SEHNR, FQNEAQ (reference sequence). The CDR3 totals 14 residues. V was trimmed by 0 bases and J by 8 bases, leaving 13 bases between them. The CDR3 DNA sequence: TGTGCCAGCAGCTTAGCCGGGGCCCAGGGAGGCTACACCTTC. As protein: CASSLAGAQGGYTF.

The chain combines TRBV7-9 with TRBJ2-7; perhaps D is TRBD1 or TRBD2 (5 bases each). CDR3 length: 14 amino acids. The germline CDR1 and CDR2 sequences are SEHNR and FQNEAQ (reference sequence). V was trimmed by 1 base and J by 5 bases, leaving 12 bases between them. The CDR3 DNA reads as TGTGCCAGCAGCTTAGAGGGACGGCGGGACGAGCAGTACTTC. It is translated as CASSLEGRRDEQYF.

The chain is built from TRBV20-1 and TRBJ2-7; weak D call: TRBD2 (6 bases). In germline, CDR1 is DFQATT, CDR2 SNEGSKA (reference sequence). Deletions cut 3 bases from V and 1 base from J, with 13 bases between. The CDR3 contains 14 residues. The CDR3 reads CSASGPGESYEQYF. In DNA, the CDR3 is TGCAGTGCTAGTGGTCCGGGGGAATCCTACGAGCAGTACTTC.

In DNA form, the CDR3 reads TGCGCCAGCAACCCGCTAGCGGAAGAGACCCAGTACTTC. It translates to CASNPLAEETQYF. The chain employs TRBV5-1 and TRBJ2-5; the match to TRBD2 covers 7 bases. This CDR3 region has 13 residues. CDR1 SGHRS and CDR2 YFSETQ come from the germline V gene. V lost 6 bases, J lost 3 bases, and 5 bases stayed unmatched.

The chain uses TRBV6-1 and TRBJ1-6; D remains ambiguous. Germline V gene data show CDR1 as MNHNS and CDR2 as SASEGT. The V gene lost 1 base and the J gene lost 9 bases, with 13 bases spanning the gap. The CDR3 length is 15 residues. CDR3 DNA sequence: TGTGCCAGCAGTGAAGACGGTCGTTTTGGTTCACCCCTCCACTTT. It encodes CASSEDGRFGSPLHF.

The chain has TRBV29-1 and TRBJ1-1, with a possible D match to TRBD1 (6 bases). The V end lost 3 bases, the J end lost 1 base, and 9 bases lay between the germline ends. Per germline, CDR1 SQVTM and CDR2 ANQGSEA. The CDR3 runs to 13 residues. CDR3 sequence: CSVERQENTEAFF. As DNA, the CDR3 is TGCAGCGTTGAGAGACAGGAGAACACTGAAGCTTTCTTT.

This clonotype turned up a few times. This chain uses TRBV12-3 or TRBV12-4 with TRBJ1-2; D not resolved. CDR3 length: 15 residues. Between the trimmed V and J ends, which lost 5 bases and 3 bases, there was a span of 16 bases. Written as DNA, the CDR3 is TGTGCCAGCAGTCTTGGCCCCGGGAGGCACTATGGCTACACCTTC. This encodes CASSLGPGRHYGYTF.

This clonotype occurred a few times. V gene TRBV29-1 combines with J gene TRBJ1-2, with TRBD1 as a possible D gene (5 bases). V lost 5 bases, J lost 3 bases, and 16 bases lay in between. The CDR3 runs 14 residues. Germline assignment: CDR1 SQVTM and CDR2 ANQGSEA. DNA for the CDR3: TGCAGCGTTCAAAGGGAGGGGTTCTACTATGGCTACACCTTC. It codes for CSVQREGFYYGYTF.

The rearrangement uses TRBV14 and TRBJ2-7, with D possibly TRBD2 on 5 matching bases. The length of the CDR3 is 15 residues. The germline V gene encodes CDR1 SGHDN and CDR2 FVKESK. V shed 0 bases and J shed 0 bases, with 9 bases lying between them. The CDR3 nucleotides are TGTGCCAGCAGCCAAGAACTGGGGAGCTCCTACGAGCAGTACTTC. Amino acid sequence: CASSQELGSSYEQYF.

The chain recombines TRBV7-2 with TRBJ1-4, with TRBD1 matching over 9 bases. V gave up 2 bases and J gave up 8 bases; unmatched junction bases: 18. The CDR3 length is 19 residues. CDR1 is SGHTA and CDR2 is FQGNSA in the germline V gene. The CDR3, as DNA: TGTGCCAGCAGCTTACGTGGGACAGGGCGCCTCGCGGGGGGAGAAAAACTGTTTTTT. Translating it yields CASSLRGTGRLAGGEKLFF.